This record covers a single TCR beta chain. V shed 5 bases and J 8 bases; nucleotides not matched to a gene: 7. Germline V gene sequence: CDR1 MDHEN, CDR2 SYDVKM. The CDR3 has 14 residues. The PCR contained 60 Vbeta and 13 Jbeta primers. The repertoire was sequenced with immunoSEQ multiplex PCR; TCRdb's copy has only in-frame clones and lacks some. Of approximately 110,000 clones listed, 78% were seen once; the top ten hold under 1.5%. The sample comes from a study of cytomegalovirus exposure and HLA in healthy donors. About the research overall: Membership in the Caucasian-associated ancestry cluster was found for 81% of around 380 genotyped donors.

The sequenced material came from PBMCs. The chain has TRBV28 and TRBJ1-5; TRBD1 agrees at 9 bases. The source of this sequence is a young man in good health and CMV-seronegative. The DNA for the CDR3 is TGTGCCAGCAGTCTTGGACAGGGGAGGGAGCCCCAGCATTTT. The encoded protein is CASSLGQGREPQHF.